A selection of T cell receptor beta chains follows, all from one sample in a study of blood T cells in healthy people across ages. TCRdb called the 5' RACE reads again in MiXCR, with one record for every CDR3 protein. Of roughly 1.5 million distinct CDR3 sequences listed, 40% to 45% are singletons. Material for sequencing was blood. Receptors originate from a young woman in good health. The CDR3 runs from the conserved cysteine through the conserved F or W. The D gene is left open where the match is weak. Part of the rows lack a size; the others show once, few, many or a class for expanded clones.

>-|-|TRBV4-3|TRBJ2-5
CASSQEGSWETQYF
TGCGCCAGCAGCCAAGAGGGTAGCTGGGAGACCCAGTACTTC
>-|-|TRBV9|TRBJ2-7
CASSSGFAGEQYF
TGTGCCAGCAGCTCCGGGTTTGCGGGCGAGCAGTACTTC
>-|TRBD2|TRBV25-1|TRBJ2-5
CACSENNPTSGSAGEQYF
TGTGCCTGCAGTGAAAATAACCCGACTAGCGGGAGTGCGGGAGAGCAGTACTTC
>many|-|TRBV3-1|TRBJ2-5
CASSQNQETQYF
TGCGCCAGCAGCCAAAACCAAGAGACCCAGTACTTC
>few|-|TRBV11-2|TRBJ1-1
CASKAGPFDTEAFF
TGTGCCAGCAAGGCAGGGCCATTCGACACTGAAGCTTTCTTT
>-|-|TRBV27|TRBJ2-3
CASNGRWADTQYF
TGTGCCAGCAACGGACGGTGGGCAGATACGCAGTATTTT
>-|-|TRBV7-2|TRBJ2-2
CASSVRFNTGELFF
TGTGCCAGCAGCGTAAGGTTCAACACCGGGGAGCTGTTTTTT
>-|-|TRBV20-1|TRBJ2-7
CSASTSPRAYEQYF
TGCAGTGCTAGTACTAGTCCCCGGGCCTACGAGCAGTACTTC
>-|-|TRBV24-1|TRBJ2-1
CATSDSRLSYNEQFF
TGTGCCACCAGTGATTCGAGGCTTTCCTACAATGAGCAGTTCTTC
>few|-|TRBV9|TRBJ2-1
CASSVASGGNEQFF
TGTGCCAGCAGCGTTGCCTCTGGTGGGAATGAGCAGTTCTTC
>few|TRBD2|TRBV12-3/TRBV12-4|TRBJ2-4
CASSYGLVEQYF
TGTGCCAGCAGTTACGGACTAGTGGAGCAGTACTTC
>-|TRBD1|TRBV11-2|TRBJ2-2
CASSLQARTGVTGELFF
TGTGCCAGCAGCTTACAGGCCCGAACAGGGGTCACCGGGGAGCTGTTTTTT
>-|-|TRBV4-1|TRBJ2-1
CASSQPGGGEQFF
TGCGCCAGCAGCCAGCCGGGTGGGGGGGAGCAGTTCTTC
>-|-|TRBV12-3/TRBV12-4|TRBJ1-4
CASAGTRDRNEKLFF
TGTGCCAGCGCCGGGACACGCGACCGTAATGAAAAACTGTTTTTT
>-|TRBD2|TRBV12-3/TRBV12-4|TRBJ2-7
CASSGGTSESYEQYF
TGTGCCAGCAGTGGGGGGACTAGCGAGTCCTACGAGCAGTACTTC
>few|-|TRBV7-2|TRBJ2-7
CASSLEAGTYEQYF
TGTGCCAGCAGCTTAGAAGCCGGTACCTACGAGCAGTACTTC
>few|-|TRBV28|TRBJ2-5
CASRPQGFETQYF
TGTGCCAGCAGACCACAGGGTTTTGAGACCCAGTACTTC
>few|-|TRBV6-5|TRBJ1-1
CASSYRQEAFF
TGTGCCAGCAGTTACCGGCAAGAAGCTTTCTTT
>-|TRBD1|TRBV6-2/TRBV6-3|TRBJ2-1
CASWGQGRYNEQFF
TGTGCCAGCTGGGGACAGGGAAGATACAATGAGCAGTTCTTC
>-|-|TRBV6-6|TRBJ1-2
CASSATSNNGYTF
TGTGCCAGCAGTGCCACTTCTAACAATGGCTACACCTTC
>-|-|TRBV6-5|TRBJ1-1
CASTDGGVATEAFF
TGTGCCAGCACCGATGGGGGGGTGGCCACTGAAGCTTTCTTT
>few|TRBD2|TRBV27|TRBJ2-5
CASSLGGRQTQYF
TGTGCCAGCAGTTTGGGCGGGAGGCAGACCCAGTACTTC
>-|TRBD2|TRBV4-3|TRBJ2-7
CASSQSGGIYEQYF
TGCGCCAGCAGCCAATCCGGGGGGATCTACGAGCAGTACTTC
>-|TRBD2|TRBV6-5|TRBJ2-1
CASSSHPRGGRGNEQFF
TGTGCCAGCAGTTCTCACCCTCGCGGGGGGAGGGGCAATGAGCAGTTCTTC
>-|-|TRBV5-1|TRBJ2-1
CASSLDGGENEQFF
TGCGCCAGCAGCTTGGATGGTGGGGAGAATGAGCAGTTCTTC
>-|TRBD2|TRBV12-3/TRBV12-4|TRBJ2-2
CASSSSRLAQNTGELFF
TGTGCCAGCAGTTCATCCCGACTAGCGCAGAACACCGGGGAGCTGTTTTTT
>many|TRBD1|TRBV10-3|TRBJ2-1
CANGQGAGNEQFF
TGTGCCAATGGGCAGGGGGCAGGAAATGAGCAGTTCTTC
>-|TRBD2|TRBV20-1|TRBJ2-7
CSATTSGIKASYEQYF
TGCAGTGCTACCACTAGCGGGATCAAAGCGTCCTACGAGCAGTACTTC
>-|-|TRBV7-9|TRBJ1-2
CASSSYGRDRPYGYTF
TGTGCCAGTAGCTCCTACGGCAGGGACCGGCCCTATGGCTACACCTTC
>few|-|TRBV27|TRBJ2-1
CASSYTAVGSYNEQFF
TGTGCCAGCAGCTATACAGCGGTGGGCTCCTACAATGAGCAGTTCTTC
>-|-|TRBV7-2|TRBJ2-1
CASSLRQPYNEQFF
TGTGCCAGCAGCCTCAGACAGCCATACAATGAGCAGTTCTTC
>-|TRBD2|TRBV12-3/TRBV12-4|TRBJ2-1
CASSYSSGGVYEQFF
TGTGCCAGCAGCTACTCTAGCGGGGGTGTCTATGAGCAGTTCTTC
>-|-|TRBV4-1|TRBJ2-4
CASSQVEGPKNIQYF
TGCGCCAGCAGCCAAGTAGAAGGACCCAAAAACATTCAGTACTTC
>-|-|TRBV6-2/TRBV6-3|TRBJ2-1
CASLPEGSYNEQFF
TGTGCCAGCTTACCGGAGGGCTCCTACAATGAGCAGTTCTTC
>few|-|TRBV7-9|TRBJ1-2
CASSSRDGPDYGYTF
TGTGCCAGCAGCAGCCGGGACGGCCCTGACTATGGCTACACCTTC
>-|TRBD2|TRBV14|TRBJ2-3
CASSQELAGNLDTQYF
TGTGCCAGCAGCCAAGAGCTAGCGGGGAATCTTGATACGCAGTATTTT
>-|-|TRBV5-1|TRBJ1-2
CASFTGDSGGYTF
TGCGCCAGCTTCACGGGGGATTCCGGCGGCTACACCTTC
>-|TRBD2|TRBV27|TRBJ2-5
CASSPRSFAGEETQYF
TGTGCCAGCAGTCCCCGGAGTTTCGCGGGAGAAGAGACCCAGTACTTC
>-|TRBD2|TRBV9|TRBJ2-3
CASTELAGTRGSTQYF
TGTGCCAGCACCGAACTCGCGGGGACTAGGGGGAGTACGCAGTATTTT
>few|-|TRBV6-2/TRBV6-3|TRBJ2-7
CASSFLDTYEQYF
TGTGCCAGCAGTTTTTTGGACACCTACGAGCAGTACTTC
>-|-|TRBV6-5|TRBJ1-1
CASSSSRALPGRRTNTEAFF
TGTGCCAGCAGTTCCTCACGAGCATTACCGGGACGACGAACGAACACTGAAGCTTTCTTT
>-|-|TRBV20-1|TRBJ2-3
CSANQYTDTQYF
TGCAGTGCCAATCAATACACAGATACGCAGTATTTT
>few|-|TRBV29-1|TRBJ2-7
CSVRATNAGNEQYF
TGCAGCGTTCGGGCGACCAACGCGGGCAATGAGCAGTACTTC
>-|TRBD1|TRBV5-1|TRBJ1-5
CASSTGADNQPQHF
TGCGCCAGCTCGACAGGGGCCGACAATCAGCCCCAGCATTTT
>-|-|TRBV7-9|TRBJ1-1
CASSSGLTEAFF
TGTGCCAGCAGCTCGGGACTCACTGAAGCTTTCTTT
>-|TRBD2|TRBV5-1|TRBJ2-5
CASTLLAGTPYNEQYF
TGCGCCAGCACCCTACTAGCGGGAACACCCTACAATGAGCAGTACTTC
>-|TRBD2|TRBV28|TRBJ2-5
CASSSGLAGGLETQYF
TGTGCCAGCAGTTCCGGACTAGCGGGAGGGCTTGAGACCCAGTACTTC